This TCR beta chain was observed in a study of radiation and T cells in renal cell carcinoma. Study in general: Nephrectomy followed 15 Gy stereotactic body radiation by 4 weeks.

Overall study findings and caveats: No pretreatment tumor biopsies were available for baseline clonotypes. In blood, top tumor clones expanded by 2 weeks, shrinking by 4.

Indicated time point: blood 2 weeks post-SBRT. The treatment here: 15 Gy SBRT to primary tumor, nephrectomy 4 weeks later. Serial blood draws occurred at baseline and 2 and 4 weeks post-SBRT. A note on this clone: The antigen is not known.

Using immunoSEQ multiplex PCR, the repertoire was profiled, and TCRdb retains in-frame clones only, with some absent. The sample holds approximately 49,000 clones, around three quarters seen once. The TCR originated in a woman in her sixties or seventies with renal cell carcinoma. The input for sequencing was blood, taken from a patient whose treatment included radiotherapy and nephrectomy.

Here the CDR3 reads CASSQDRTGSGPYGYTF. Here the CDR3 DNA reads TGCGCCAGCAGCCAAGATCGTACGGGGTCCGGGCCATATGGCTACACCTTC. The chain combines TRBV4-3 with TRBJ1-2; D is ambiguous. In germline, CDR1 is LGHNA, CDR2 YSLEER. V lost 0 bases, J lost 5 bases, and 19 bases lay in between. CDR3 length: 17 amino acids.